The rows below give T cell receptor beta chains drawn from one sample of a study of blood T cell repertoires in COVID-19. Clones were read by immunoSEQ multiplex PCR, and TCRdb kept only the in-frame ones, dropping some. The top ten clones hold approximately 1.6% of a sample with more than 80,000 clones, about 90% of them seen once. Sequencing input: peripheral blood. These receptors all come from a human donor with active COVID-19. The donor label of this sample is uncertain. Both conserved end residues are part of each CDR3. Fields, in order: clone size, J gene, CDR3 length, V gene, D gene, CDR3 DNA, CDR3 protein. The D gene is left open where the match is weak. Only part of the rows carry a size: once, few, many, or a class if the clone is expanded.

.	TRBJ1-5	17	TRBV6-2/TRBV6-3	.	TGTGCCAGCAGTTACTCGAAAGGGGGGGGCTTGGATCAGCCCCAGCATTTT	CASSYSKGGGLDQPQHF
.	TRBJ1-4	12	TRBV2	.	TGTGCCAGCAGGCGGGGTCTGGAAAAACTGTTTTTT	CASRRGLEKLFF
.	TRBJ2-1	16	TRBV24-1	TRBD1	TGTGCCACCAGTGATTTTGGGACAGGGGCCTTCAATGAGCAGTTCTTC	CATSDFGTGAFNEQFF
.	TRBJ1-2	14	TRBV7-8	.	TGTGCCAGCAGCTTAGGCGGGAGTTACTATGGCTACACCTTC	CASSLGGSYYGYTF
.	TRBJ1-6	15	TRBV6-1	.	TGTGCCAGCAGTGAGTTGGCAGGGAATAATTCACCCCTCCACTTT	CASSELAGNNSPLHF
few	TRBJ2-3	15	TRBV28	TRBD1	TGTGCCAGCAGCACTGCGGGACAGGGGGCAGATACGCAGTATTTT	CASSTAGQGADTQYF
.	TRBJ2-7	16	TRBV4-3	TRBD1	TGCGCCAGCAGCCAAGTCTGGGCAGGGGGAAGGGACGAGCAGTACTTC	CASSQVWAGGRDEQYF
.	TRBJ1-5	12	TRBV4-1	.	TGCGCCAGCAGCCAGGCGGATCAGCCCCAGCATTTT	CASSQADQPQHF
.	TRBJ2-5	9	TRBV12-3/TRBV12-4	.	TGTGCCAGCGGGGAGGCCCAGTACTTC	CASGEAQYF
.	TRBJ1-1	14	TRBV7-3	.	TGTGCCAGCAGCCCGACAGACCTGAACACTGAAGCTTTCTTT	CASSPTDLNTEAFF
.	TRBJ1-2	13	TRBV18	.	TGTGCCAGCTCACCAACGGGGGTTCGAGGCTACACCTTC	CASSPTGVRGYTF
.	TRBJ1-5	17	TRBV7-9	.	TGTGCCAGCAACTTAGGTTTTCAGGGATCGCGCAATCAGCCCCAGCATTTT	CASNLGFQGSRNQPQHF
once	TRBJ1-1	15	TRBV19	TRBD1	TGTGCCAGTAGTACTCAGGGACAGGGTAAAGCTGAAGCTTTCTTT	CASSTQGQGKAEAFF
.	TRBJ1-2	14	TRBV9	.	TGTGCCAGCAGCGTAGGTCGGGGTAACTATGGCTACACCTTC	CASSVGRGNYGYTF
.	TRBJ1-2	18	TRBV7-2	.	TGTGCCAGCAGCCCCCGGGGGGGCGAAGGTGTAGGGTCCTATGGCTACACCTTC	CASSPRGGEGVGSYGYTF
.	TRBJ1-5	14	TRBV6-2/TRBV6-3	.	TGTGCCAGCAGTTACGCATCAACGGGTCAGCCCCAGCATTTT	CASSYASTGQPQHF
.	TRBJ1-1	14	TRBV5-1	TRBD1	TGCGCCAGCAGCTTGAGTACAGGGGCCACTGAAGCTTTCTTT	CASSLSTGATEAFF
.	TRBJ2-6	16	TRBV9	.	TGTGCCAGCAGCCTCACACATACCTCTGGGGCCAACGTCCTGACTTTC	CASSLTHTSGANVLTF
few	TRBJ1-1	15	TRBV7-9	TRBD1	TGTGCCAGCAGCTATCAGGGGGCCCGGAACACTGAAGCTTTCTTT	CASSYQGARNTEAFF
.	TRBJ1-6	17	TRBV19	TRBD1	TGTGCCAGTAGTCCCCTTTTCGGACAGGTTAATAATTCACCCCTCCACTTT	CASSPLFGQVNNSPLHF
.	TRBJ2-1	15	TRBV7-9	.	TGTGCCAGCAGCTTTTCCTTGGAGTCCGAGGGTGAGCAGTTCTTC	CASSFSLESEGEQFF
.	TRBJ1-2	13	TRBV19	TRBD1	TGTGCCAGTAGTAGGGACAGGGGCTATGGCTACACCTTC	CASSRDRGYGYTF
.	TRBJ2-1	16	TRBV2	TRBD2	TGTGCCAGCAGCAAAACTAGCGGGAGCTCCTACAATGAGCAGTTCTTC	CASSKTSGSSYNEQFF
.	TRBJ2-2	17	TRBV7-9	TRBD1	TGTGCCAGCAGCTTAGCCATCGGGACAGGGAATTTCGGGGAGCTGTTTTTT	CASSLAIGTGNFGELFF
.	TRBJ2-7	16	TRBV9	TRBD2	TGTGCCAGCAGCGCTTCGGGACTAGCGCCTTCCTACGAGCAGTACTTC	CASSASGLAPSYEQYF
.	TRBJ2-3	15	TRBV4-1	TRBD2	TGCGCCAGCAGCCAAGATCTAACTAGCGGGGGTACGCAGTATTTT	CASSQDLTSGGTQYF
few	TRBJ1-6	19	TRBV27	TRBD1	TGTGCCAGCAGATTGAGCCCGGGACAGGGGGGCGCCTATAATTCACCCCTCCACTTT	CASRLSPGQGGAYNSPLHF
few	TRBJ1-6	15	TRBV6-2/TRBV6-3	TRBD1	TGTGCCAGCAGTTACTCCGGGACAGGGGGCTCACCCCTCCACTTT	CASSYSGTGGSPLHF
.	TRBJ1-1	15	TRBV4-1	TRBD1	TGCGCCAGCAGCTCACGGACAGGGGGATCCACTGAAGCTTTCTTT	CASSSRTGGSTEAFF
.	TRBJ2-3	14	TRBV4-1	.	TGCGCCAGCAGCCAAGCTCTAGTCGGGGATACGCAGTATTTT	CASSQALVGDTQYF
.	TRBJ2-1	15	TRBV6-6	TRBD2	TGTGCCAGCAGGGGGGAGCGGGGGGTAGGTAATGAGCAGTTCTTC	CASRGERGVGNEQFF
.	TRBJ2-5	14	TRBV5-1	TRBD1	TGCGCCAGCAGCTTGGGGGACAGACAAGAGACCCAGTACTTC	CASSLGDRQETQYF
.	TRBJ2-7	15	TRBV7-3	.	TGTGCCAGCAGCTTAACAGGTACAGGGTCCTACGAGCAGTACTTC	CASSLTGTGSYEQYF
.	TRBJ1-1	15	TRBV9	TRBD1	TGTGCCAGCAGCGGGATAGACAGGGCGGGCACTGAAGCTTTCTTT	CASSGIDRAGTEAFF
.	TRBJ2-1	15	TRBV6-1	.	TGTGCCAGCAGTGAATATGCAGGGCCCTACAATGAGCAGTTCTTC	CASSEYAGPYNEQFF
.	TRBJ2-7	14	TRBV6-5	.	TGTGCCAGCAGTTACGGACTCCTGTCGCCCGAGCAGTACTTC	CASSYGLLSPEQYF
once	TRBJ2-2	15	TRBV6-2/TRBV6-3	.	TGTGCCAGCAGTAAGCCAGGGGCGGACACCGGGGAGCTGTTTTTT	CASSKPGADTGELFF
.	TRBJ2-7	15	TRBV4-3	.	TGCGCCAGCAGCCAAGACACGGGAGACCTCTACGAGCAGTACTTC	CASSQDTGDLYEQYF
.	TRBJ1-1	13	TRBV14	.	TGTGCCAGCAGCCATTCAGGGGCGGCTGAAGCTTTCTTT	CASSHSGAAEAFF
.	TRBJ2-4	18	TRBV10-3	TRBD2	TGTGCCATCACCTACGGACTAGCGGGGGGGCGAGCCAAAAACATTCAGTACTTC	CAITYGLAGGRAKNIQYF
.	TRBJ2-2	19	TRBV11-3	TRBD2	TGTGCCAGCACCTTTCCAGATCTACTAGCGAGAACTAAGGCCGGGGAGCTGTTTTTT	CASTFPDLLARTKAGELFF
.	TRBJ2-1	15	TRBV5-1	TRBD2	TGCGCCAGCAGCTATACTAGCGGGGGGGCATCTGAGCAGTTCTTC	CASSYTSGGASEQFF
.	TRBJ2-1	13	TRBV7-2	.	TGTGCCAGCAGCTTAGTAGTGCCAAATGAGCAGTTCTTC	CASSLVVPNEQFF
.	TRBJ1-2	15	TRBV7-9	TRBD1	TGTGCCAGCAGCTTACTCAGGGGGCCAGACTATGGCTACACCTTC	CASSLLRGPDYGYTF
.	TRBJ2-7	16	TRBV21-1	.	TGTGCCAGCAGCAAAGCTTCGCAGGGGAAATTCTACGAGCAGTACTTC	CASSKASQGKFYEQYF
.	TRBJ2-7	11	TRBV30	.	TGTGCCTGGCGGATCAGGGACGAGCAGTACTTC	CAWRIRDEQYF
.	TRBJ2-7	14	TRBV27	TRBD1	TGTGCCAGCAGCCCCGGGACAGGGGGCTACGAGCAGTACTTC	CASSPGTGGYEQYF
.	TRBJ1-2	10	TRBV9	TRBD1	TGTGCCACCCAGGGGGATGGCTACACCTTC	CATQGDGYTF
.	TRBJ2-7	17	TRBV3-1/TRBV3-2	TRBD2	TGTGCCAGCAGCCATAATACCCCTTTTAGCGGGTGCTACGAGCAGTACTTC	CASSHNTPFSGCYEQYF
.	TRBJ2-3	15	TRBV6-6	.	TGTGCCAGCAGTTACTCGATGCGCAGAGGCAATACGCAGTATTTT	CASSYSMRRGNTQYF
.	TRBJ2-1	14	TRBV5-1	.	TGCGCCAGCAGCACCAGGGTAGACTACAATGAGCAGTTCTTC	CASSTRVDYNEQFF
.	TRBJ1-5	14	TRBV28	TRBD1	TGTGCCAGCAGCCCTCGACAGGGGTGGCAGCCCCAGCATTTT	CASSPRQGWQPQHF
.	TRBJ1-2	13	TRBV2	TRBD1	TGTGCCAGCCAGGGACAGGGGGCCGATGGCTACACCTTC	CASQGQGADGYTF
.	TRBJ2-3	18	TRBV6-1	TRBD2	TGTGCCAGCAGTGAACCTCTAGCGGGGGGGCCCCGCACAGATACGCAGTATTTT	CASSEPLAGGPRTDTQYF